This TCR beta chain was profiled in a study of blood T cell repertoires in COVID-19. Study overall: There were acute and convalescent COVID-19 samples, and they came from the United States, Italy and Spain.

Some clones are missing from TCRdb's copy, which holds only in-frame ones; the method was immunoSEQ multiplex PCR. The table shows 100,000 to 130,000 clones, with over 75% occurring only once. This CDR3 has 16 amino acids. Losses at the gene ends were 4 bases for V and 5 bases for J; bases not matched to a gene: 5. Per the germline V gene, CDR1 is MDHEN and CDR2 is SYDVKM. Only one count was recorded for this clone. The sequencing sample was made of peripheral blood. The clonotype originates from a woman aged 70-85 years with acute or convalescent COVID-19. The chain has TRBV28 and TRBJ1-6; TRBD1 agrees at 10 bases. The DNA for the CDR3 is TGTGCCAGCAGTTCTCCTGGACAGGGGGATAATTCACCCCTCCACTTT. This translates into CASSSPGQGDNSPLHF.